Detailed here is one T cell receptor (beta chain). The CDR3 runs to 22 residues. Germline V gives CDR1 SGDLS, CDR2 YYNGEE. V shed 0 bases, J shed 4 bases, and the junction held 19 bases outside the gene matches. The data belong to a study of blood T cell repertoires in COVID-19. The assay was immunoSEQ multiplex PCR, and TCRdb's table has in-frame clones only and misses some. This table has about 250,000 clones, approximately 80% appearing once. The sample taken for sequencing was peripheral blood. The sequence was collected from a man older than 75 with acute or convalescent COVID-19. The gene calls are TRBV9 and TRBJ2-3, with TRBD2 matching 14 bases. CDR3 in amino acids: CASSVAGSRLAGGQRVPDTQYF. In DNA form, the CDR3 reads TGTGCCAGCAGCGTAGCCGGCTCCAGACTAGCGGGAGGGCAAAGGGTCCCAGATACGCAGTATTTT. The whole variable domain, filled in from reference TRBV9 and TRBJ2-3, reads DSGVTQTPKHLITATGQRVTLRCSPRSGDLSVYWYQQSLDQGLQFLIQYYNGEERAKGNILERFSAQQFPDLHSELNLSSLELGDSALYFCASSVAGSRLAGGQRVPDTQYFGPGTRLTVL.